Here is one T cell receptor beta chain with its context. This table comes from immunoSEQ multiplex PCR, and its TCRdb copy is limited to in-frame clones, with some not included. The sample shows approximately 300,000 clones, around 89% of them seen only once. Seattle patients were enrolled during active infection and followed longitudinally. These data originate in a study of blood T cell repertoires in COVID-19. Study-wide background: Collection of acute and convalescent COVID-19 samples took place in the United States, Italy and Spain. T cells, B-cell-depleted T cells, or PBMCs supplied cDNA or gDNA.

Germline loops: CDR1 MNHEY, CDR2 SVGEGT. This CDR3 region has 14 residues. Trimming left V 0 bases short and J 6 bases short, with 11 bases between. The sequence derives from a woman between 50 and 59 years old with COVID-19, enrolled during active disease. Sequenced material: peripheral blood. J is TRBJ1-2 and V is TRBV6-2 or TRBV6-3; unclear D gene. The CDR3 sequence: CASSYSTGNNGYTF. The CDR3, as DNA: TGTGCCAGCAGTTACTCCACGGGGAACAATGGCTACACCTTC.